This TCR beta chain was sequenced during a study of neurological immune-mediated disorders. This clonotype appeared many times. Its antigen is currently unknown. One entry per CDR3 protein results from TCRdb running MiXCR on the 5' RACE reads. The sample lists 65,000 to 70,000 distinct CDR3 sequences; roughly 3.7% were seen once. Study findings and constraints: HTLV-1-associated myelopathy had the most TCR clonal expansion, and multiple sclerosis had the least, less than healthy controls. Across subjects, expanded clones had no CDR3 amino acid sequences in common, pointing to private repertoires in all groups.

The source material was PBMCs. The TCR sequence derives from a man over 45 with multiple sclerosis.

CDR3 nucleotides: TGCGCCAGCAGATCTCGGGGGACTCACACAGATACGCAGTATTTT. Amino acids: CASRSRGTHTDTQYF. The rearrangement joins TRBV10-2 to TRBJ2-3; weak D call: TRBD2 (6 bases). Germline CDR1 WSHSY, CDR2 SAAADI. V lost 6 bases and J lost 2, with 15 bases in between. The CDR3 is 15 residues long.